This T cell receptor (beta chain) appears in the sequencing data of a study of blood T cell repertoires in COVID-19. It was during active infection that Seattle patients were enrolled and then longitudinally followed. This clone appeared a few times. Here immunoSEQ multiplex PCR was the method, and the copy in TCRdb shows in-frame clones only, minus some. The repertoire consists of fewer than 600,000 clones, with 89% occurring once and the leading ten covering over 0.7%. From germline, CDR1 is WNHNN and CDR2 SYGVQD (reference sequence). V shed 2 bases and J 4 bases; nucleotides not matched to a gene: 7. CDR3 size: 16 residues.

The receptor's source is a man between 18 and 29 years old with COVID-19, enrolled during active disease. The chain joins TRBV10-1 to TRBJ2-2; 7 nucleotides match TRBD1. Sequences were obtained from peripheral blood. CDR3 nucleotides: TGCGCCAGCAGTGAGCGACAGACAGGGTTCACCGGGGAGCTGTTTTTT. This sequence encodes CASSERQTGFTGELFF.